The T cell receptor beta chain described here comes from a study of CD8 T cells in Susac syndrome. RNA totalling roughly 0.5 to 1 ug underwent reverse transcription with random hexamers. The TCR beta CDR3 was amplified by immunoSEQ multiplex PCR across 54 Vbeta, 13 Jbeta. From the immunoSEQ multiplex PCR reads, TCRdb called clonotypes with MiXCR, one entry per CDR3 protein. The sample includes about 100,000 distinct CDR3 sequences, roughly 96% seen only once; the top ten take approximately 0.3%. The germline V gene has CDR1 MNHEY and CDR2 SMNVEV (reference sequence). The CDR3 sequence is 15 residues long. With V trimmed by 5 bases and J by 4 bases, 8 bases remained unmatched.

The receptor was derived from a human donor with Susac syndrome. The chain recombines TRBV27 with TRBJ2-1; 7 bases are a match to TRBD2. The material sequenced was CD8+ T cells from PBMCs. The DNA of the CDR3 is TGTGCCAGCAGTCCCGCGGGAGAACGGTACAATGAGCAGTTCTTC. Residues: CASSPAGERYNEQFF.